This is a list of T cell receptor beta chains from one sample in a study of T cells in narcolepsy. Generated by immunoSEQ multiplex PCR, the TCRdb table keeps only in-frame clones and is missing some. The sample has tens of thousands of clones, approximately 80% seen once. Sequenced input: CD45RA- memory CD4+ T cells from PBMCs. The receptor set was obtained from a human donor with narcolepsy. CDR3s include the opening cysteine and the closing phenylalanine or tryptophan. The D gene is left open where the match is weak. The listing skips clone size in some rows; elsewhere it reads once, few, many or a size class.

v_gene,abundance,d_gene,j_gene,CDR3aa,CDR3nt
TRBV7-3,.,TRBD2,TRBJ2-1,CASSHDGLAGGEQFF,TGTGCCAGCAGCCATGATGGACTAGCGGGCGGGGAGCAGTTCTTC
TRBV6-5,.,.,TRBJ1-1,CASSYSNGQNTEAFF,TGTGCCAGCAGTTACTCGAACGGACAGAACACTGAAGCTTTCTTT
TRBV9,.,.,TRBJ1-5,CASGAGGNTNQPQHF,TGTGCCAGCGGGGCGGGGGGCAATACCAATCAGCCCCAGCATTTT
TRBV28,.,.,TRBJ2-7,CASSLLGSMYEQYF,TGTGCCAGCAGTTTGCTGGGAAGTATGTACGAGCAGTACTTC
TRBV29-1,.,TRBD1,TRBJ2-5,CSVEGTGRETQYF,TGCAGCGTTGAAGGGACAGGGAGGGAGACCCAGTACTTC
TRBV15,.,.,TRBJ1-5,CATSRDGQPNSNQPQHF,TGTGCCACCAGCAGAGATGGACAGCCGAATAGCAATCAGCCCCAGCATTTT
TRBV7-2,.,.,TRBJ2-5,CASSSHSNSETQYF,TGTGCCAGCAGCTCCCATAGCAATAGTGAGACCCAGTACTTC
TRBV11-3,once,.,TRBJ1-2,CASSPNGVGGYTF,TGTGCCAGCAGCCCAAACGGGGTTGGAGGCTACACCTTC
TRBV13,.,TRBD1,TRBJ1-2,CASSPSGTGVHYGYTF,TGTGCCAGCAGCCCCTCCGGGACAGGGGTACACTATGGCTACACCTTC
TRBV28,.,.,TRBJ1-4,CASSRGLGGDNEKLFF,TGTGCCAGCAGCCGAGGCCTTGGAGGAGATAATGAAAAACTGTTTTTT
TRBV5-4,.,TRBD2,TRBJ2-5,CASSSGLAGSAETQYF,TGTGCCAGCAGCTCCGGACTAGCGGGGAGTGCGGAGACCCAGTACTTC